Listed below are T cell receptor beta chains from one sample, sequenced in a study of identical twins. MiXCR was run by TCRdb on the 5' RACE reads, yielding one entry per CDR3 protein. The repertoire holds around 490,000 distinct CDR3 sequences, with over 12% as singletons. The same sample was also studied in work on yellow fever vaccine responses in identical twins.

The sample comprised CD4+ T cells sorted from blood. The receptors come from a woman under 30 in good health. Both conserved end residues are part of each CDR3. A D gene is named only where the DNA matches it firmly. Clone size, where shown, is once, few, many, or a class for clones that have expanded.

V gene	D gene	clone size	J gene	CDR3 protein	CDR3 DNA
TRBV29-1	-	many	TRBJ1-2	CSVEARGIGDYGYTF	TGCAGCGTTGAAGCACGGGGGATAGGGGACTATGGCTACACCTTC
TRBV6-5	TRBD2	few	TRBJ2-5	CASSYGGLAEQETQYF	TGTGCCAGCAGTTACGGGGGACTAGCGGAGCAAGAGACCCAGTACTTC
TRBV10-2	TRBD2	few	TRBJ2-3	CASSRLAGGHGDTQYF	TGCGCCAGCAGTCGGCTAGCGGGGGGGCATGGAGATACGCAGTATTTT
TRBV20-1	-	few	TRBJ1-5	CSARRYGQPQHF	TGCAGTGCTAGACGATACGGACAGCCCCAGCATTTT
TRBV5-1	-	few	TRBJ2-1	CASSLNRGHTYNEQFF	TGCGCCAGCAGCTTGAACCGGGGGCATACCTACAATGAGCAGTTCTTC
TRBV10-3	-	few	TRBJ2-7	CAIHSGGDPWEQYF	TGTGCCATACATTCGGGCGGGGACCCTTGGGAGCAGTACTTC
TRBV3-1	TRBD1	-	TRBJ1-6	CATRDRDNSPLHF	TGTGCCACAAGGGACAGGGATAATTCACCCCTCCACTTT
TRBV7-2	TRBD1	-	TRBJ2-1	CASSRTGTGFYEQFF	TGTGCCAGCAGCCGTACCGGGACAGGGTTTTATGAGCAGTTCTTC
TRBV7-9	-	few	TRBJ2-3	CASSPGQHTDTQYF	TGTGCCAGCAGCCCCGGACAGCACACAGATACGCAGTATTTT
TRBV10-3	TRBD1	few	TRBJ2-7	CAISESRGPLEQYF	TGTGCCATCAGTGAGTCGAGGGGGCCTTTAGAGCAGTACTTC
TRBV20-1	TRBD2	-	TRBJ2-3	CSASGLAGEDTQYF	TGCAGTGCTAGTGGACTAGCGGGAGAAGATACGCAGTATTTT
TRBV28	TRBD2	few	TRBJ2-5	CASSLSPRAGVKETQYF	TGTGCCAGCAGTTTATCGCCTCGGGCGGGGGTAAAAGAGACCCAGTACTTC
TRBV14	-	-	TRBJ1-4	CASSQDGQLNEKLFF	TGTGCCAGCAGCCAAGATGGGCAGCTTAATGAAAAACTGTTTTTT
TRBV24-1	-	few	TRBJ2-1	CATRRTGYAEQFF	TGTGCCACCAGGAGGACCGGCTACGCTGAGCAGTTCTTC
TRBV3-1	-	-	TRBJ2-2	CASSRQGQFEELFF	TGTGCCAGCAGCAGGCAGGGGCAGTTCGAGGAGCTGTTTTTT
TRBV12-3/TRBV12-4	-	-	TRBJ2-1	CASRSGYSYNEQFF	TGTGCCAGCAGATCCGGATACTCCTACAATGAGCAGTTCTTC
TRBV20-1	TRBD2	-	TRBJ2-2	CSAPGTSGGWYTGELFF	TGCAGTGCTCCCGGGACTAGCGGGGGTTGGTACACCGGGGAGCTGTTTTTT
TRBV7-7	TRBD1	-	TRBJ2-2	CASRRRQGTGELFF	TGTGCCAGCAGGAGAAGACAGGGTACCGGGGAGCTGTTTTTT
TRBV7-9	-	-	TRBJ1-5	CASSPYGDQPQHF	TGTGCCAGCAGCCCGTACGGGGATCAGCCCCAGCATTTT
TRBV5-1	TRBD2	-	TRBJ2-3	CASSLRSGARTDTQYF	TGCGCCAGCAGCTTGAGGAGCGGGGCCCGCACAGATACGCAGTATTTT
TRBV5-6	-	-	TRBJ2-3	CASSLTNRDDTQYF	TGTGCCAGCAGCTTGACAAACAGGGACGATACGCAGTATTTT
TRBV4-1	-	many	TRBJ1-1	CASSHPQGRRTEAFF	TGCGCCAGCAGCCACCCACAGGGTCGAAGGACTGAAGCTTTCTTT
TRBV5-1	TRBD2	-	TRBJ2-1	CASSVTSGSTHEQFF	TGCGCCAGCAGCGTGACTAGCGGGAGTACGCATGAGCAGTTCTTC
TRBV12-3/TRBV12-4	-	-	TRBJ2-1	CASSSRGANEQFF	TGTGCCAGCAGTTCCCGGGGGGCCAATGAGCAGTTCTTC
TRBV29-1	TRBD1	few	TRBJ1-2	CSVKQGAQDGYTF	TGCAGCGTTAAGCAGGGGGCGCAGGATGGCTACACCTTC
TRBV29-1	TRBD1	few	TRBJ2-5	CSVDGTGGRETQYF	TGCAGCGTGGACGGGACAGGGGGAAGAGAGACCCAGTACTTC
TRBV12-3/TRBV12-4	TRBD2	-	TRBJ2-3	CASSGTSGYTDTQYF	TGTGCCAGCAGTGGGACTAGCGGGTACACAGATACGCAGTATTTT
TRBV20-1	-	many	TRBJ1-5	CSASREGQPQHF	TGCAGTGCTAGCAGGGAAGGTCAGCCCCAGCATTTT
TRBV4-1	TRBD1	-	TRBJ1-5	CASSQVGGGLQPQHF	TGCGCCAGCAGCCAAGTTGGAGGGGGCTTGCAGCCCCAGCATTTT
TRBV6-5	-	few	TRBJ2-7	CASSYAQNYEQYF	TGTGCCAGCAGTTACGCCCAAAACTACGAGCAGTACTTC
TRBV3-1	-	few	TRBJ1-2	CASSQRRTANYGYTF	TGTGCCAGCAGCCAACGACGGACAGCTAACTATGGCTACACCTTC
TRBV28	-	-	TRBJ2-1	CASSLNRGQFF	TGTGCCAGCAGTTTAAATAGGGGGCAGTTCTTC
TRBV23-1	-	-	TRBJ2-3	CASSRPVLAILNGRTDTQYF	TGCGCCAGCAGTCGACCGGTGCTAGCGATCCTTAATGGCCGCACAGATACGCAGTATTTT
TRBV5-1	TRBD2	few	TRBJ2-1	CASSLTSGGRPQEQFF	TGCGCCAGCAGCTTGACTAGCGGGGGGCGGCCCCAAGAGCAGTTCTTC
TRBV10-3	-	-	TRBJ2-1	CASMNGSPGNEQFF	TGTGCCTCCATGAATGGATCACCCGGGAATGAGCAGTTCTTC
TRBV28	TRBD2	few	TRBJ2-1	CASSFLSGRSSYNEQFF	TGTGCCAGCAGTTTTTTGAGCGGGAGGAGCTCCTACAATGAGCAGTTCTTC
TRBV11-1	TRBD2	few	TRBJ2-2	CASSLGSLAGANTGELFF	TGTGCCAGCAGCTTAGGGTCTCTAGCGGGGGCGAACACCGGGGAGCTGTTTTTT
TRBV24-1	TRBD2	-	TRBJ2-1	CATRTQREAGNEQFF	TGTGCCACCAGAACACAGCGGGAGGCCGGCAATGAGCAGTTCTTC
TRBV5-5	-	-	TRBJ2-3	CASSSTWDRYTDTQYF	TGTGCCAGCAGCTCAACCTGGGACCGCTACACAGATACGCAGTATTTT
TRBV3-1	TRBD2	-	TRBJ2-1	CASKQTGTSGRNEQFF	TGTGCCAGCAAACAAACCGGGACTAGCGGGAGGAATGAGCAGTTCTTC
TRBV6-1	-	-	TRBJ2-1	CASSELGYEQFF	TGTGCCAGCAGTGAACTAGGGTATGAGCAGTTCTTC
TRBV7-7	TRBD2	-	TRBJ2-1	CASSPTLSGGNYNEQFF	TGTGCCAGCAGCCCAACCTTGTCGGGAGGGAATTACAATGAGCAGTTCTTC
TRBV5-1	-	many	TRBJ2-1	CASSLAQKGTGNEQFF	TGCGCCAGCAGCTTGGCTCAAAAGGGTACAGGGAATGAGCAGTTCTTC
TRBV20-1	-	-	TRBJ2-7	CSASQGQGEQYF	TGCAGTGCTAGTCAGGGGCAGGGCGAGCAGTACTTC
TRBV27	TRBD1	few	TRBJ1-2	CASSLRTGAYGYTF	TGTGCCAGCAGTCTACGGACAGGGGCCTATGGCTACACCTTC